The clone carrying this T cell receptor beta chain was seen once. The sample is drawn from a study of control samples from healthy donors and cancer patients. CDR1 is SQVTM, CDR2 ANQGSEA, per germline. Trimming took 4 bases from V and 0 from J, leaving 15 bases between them. The CDR3 spans 15 residues. Repertoires were generated with immunoSEQ multiplex PCR, while TCRdb's copy carries only in-frame clones and drops some. The table includes around 94,000 clones, 80% to 95% detected once. V gene TRBV29-1 combines with J gene TRBJ1-1; D gene uncertain. The receptor was derived from a woman aged 30 to 39 in good health. Material: blood. Here the CDR3 reads CSVVPWQTLNTEAFF. CDR3 DNA: TGCAGCGTTGTACCTTGGCAGACCTTGAACACTGAAGCTTTCTTT.